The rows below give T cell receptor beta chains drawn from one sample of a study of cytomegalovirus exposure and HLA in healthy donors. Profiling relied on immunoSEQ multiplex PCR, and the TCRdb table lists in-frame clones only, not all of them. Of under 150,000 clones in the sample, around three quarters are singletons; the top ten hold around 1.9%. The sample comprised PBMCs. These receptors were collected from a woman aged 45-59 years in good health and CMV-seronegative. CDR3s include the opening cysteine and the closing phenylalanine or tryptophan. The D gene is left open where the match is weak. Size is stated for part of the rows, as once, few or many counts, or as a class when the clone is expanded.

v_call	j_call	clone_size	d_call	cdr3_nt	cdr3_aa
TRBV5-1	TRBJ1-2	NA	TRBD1	TGCGCCAGCAGCACCCCAGGGACAGGCGATACTAACTATGGCTACACCTTC	CASSTPGTGDTNYGYTF
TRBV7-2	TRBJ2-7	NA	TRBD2	TGTGCCAGCAGCGCCCCGGGACTAGCAGCCTACGAGCAGTACTTC	CASSAPGLAAYEQYF
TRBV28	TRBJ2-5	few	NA	TGTGCCAGCAGTTCCCCAGGGACTCAAGAGACCCAGTACTTC	CASSSPGTQETQYF
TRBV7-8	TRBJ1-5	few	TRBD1	TGTGCCAGCAGCTTAATCGGGACAGGGTACGAACAGCCCCAGAATTTT	CASSLIGTGYEQPQNF
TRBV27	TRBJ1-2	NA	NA	TGTGCCAGCAGTCCCGGTCGAGGGGGGGCCGCTCCTAACTATGGCTACACCTTC	CASSPGRGGAAPNYGYTF
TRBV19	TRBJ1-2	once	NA	TGTGCCAGTAGTCTCAAACAGGGTCTTTTTAATGGCTACACCTTC	CASSLKQGLFNGYTF
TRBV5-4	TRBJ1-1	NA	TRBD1	TGTGCCAGCTCCTCCCCCGGGACAGGGTTTTTTTTCACTGAAGCTTTCTTT	CASSSPGTGFFFTEAFF
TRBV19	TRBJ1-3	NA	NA	TGTGCCAGTAGAGTCCAGGGGTCCTCTGGAAACACCATATATTTT	CASRVQGSSGNTIYF
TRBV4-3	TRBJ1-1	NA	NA	TGCGCCAGCAGCCAAGAGCTGGGGGGGGGTGAAGCTTTCTTT	CASSQELGGGEAFF
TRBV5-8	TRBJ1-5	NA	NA	TGTGCCAGCAGCTCCCGTACAGGGAAGAGGGGCAATCAGCCCCAGCATTTT	CASSSRTGKRGNQPQHF
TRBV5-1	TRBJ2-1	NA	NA	TGCGCCAGCAGCCCTCCCCTAAGCTCCTACAATGAGCAGTTCTTC	CASSPPLSSYNEQFF
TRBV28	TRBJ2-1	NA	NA	TGTGCCAGCAGTTTACAGGGCCCCTACAATGAGCAGTTCTTC	CASSLQGPYNEQFF
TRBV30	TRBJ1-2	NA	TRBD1	TGTGCCTGGAGTGGAGATGGACAGGGGTTTGGCTACACCTTC	CAWSGDGQGFGYTF
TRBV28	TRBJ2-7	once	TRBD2	TGTGCCAGCAGTCCCCGGACTAGCGGGACCGACGAGCAGTACTTC	CASSPRTSGTDEQYF
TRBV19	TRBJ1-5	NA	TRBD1	TGTGCCAGTAGTATCGCCAGGGGGGCCCAGCATTTT	CASSIARGAQHF
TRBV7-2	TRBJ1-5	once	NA	TGTGCCAGCAGCCCAGGCCGGAGCAATCAGCCCCAGCATTTT	CASSPGRSNQPQHF
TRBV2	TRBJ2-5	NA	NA	TGTGCCAGCAGGCAGGGGGGTTCTAGTGGAGAGACCCAGTACTTC	CASRQGGSSGETQYF
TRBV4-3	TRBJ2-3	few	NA	TGCGCCAGCAGCCCCAACGCAGGGGATACGCAGTATTTT	CASSPNAGDTQYF
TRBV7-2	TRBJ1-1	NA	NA	TGTGCCAGCAGCCTCAGGGGTGACAACACTGAAGCTTTCTTT	CASSLRGDNTEAFF
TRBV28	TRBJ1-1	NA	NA	TGTGCCAGCATTGGAGGAACCTTTATCACTGAAGCTTTCTTT	CASIGGTFITEAFF
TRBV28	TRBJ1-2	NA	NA	TGTGCCAGCACTTCAGGAGGTAGGAGGGCGAGAGGCTACACCTTC	CASTSGGRRARGYTF
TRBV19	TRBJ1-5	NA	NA	TGTGCCAGTAGTATCGCTACGGGTCGCGTTAGCAATCAGCCCCAGCATTTT	CASSIATGRVSNQPQHF
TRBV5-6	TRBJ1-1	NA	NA	TGTGCCAGCAGCGTTTTAGGGGGCACTGAAGCTTTCTTT	CASSVLGGTEAFF
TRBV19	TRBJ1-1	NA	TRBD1	TGTGCCAGTAGTTACCCTCGGGACAGCTACACTGAAGCTTTCTTT	CASSYPRDSYTEAFF
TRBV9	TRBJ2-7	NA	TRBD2	TGTGCCAGCAGCTCCCTAGCGGGAGAATCAGGCGAGCAGTACTTC	CASSSLAGESGEQYF
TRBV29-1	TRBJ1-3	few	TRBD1	TGCAGCGTAGGCGGACAGGGAACAGGAAACACCATATATTTT	CSVGGQGTGNTIYF
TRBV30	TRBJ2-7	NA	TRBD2	TGTGCCTGGACTAGCGGAAACTACGAGCAGTACTTC	CAWTSGNYEQYF
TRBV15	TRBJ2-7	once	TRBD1	TGTGCCACCAGCAGAGGCGGACAGGGCCCCCACGAGCAGTACTTC	CATSRGGQGPHEQYF
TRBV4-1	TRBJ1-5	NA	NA	TGCGCCAGCAGCCAAGATGGAGGCAATCAGCCCCAGCATTTT	CASSQDGGNQPQHF
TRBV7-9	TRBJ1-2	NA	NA	TGTGCCAGCAGCTCACCCGGGACAAAGAGGGACTATGGCTACACCTTC	CASSSPGTKRDYGYTF
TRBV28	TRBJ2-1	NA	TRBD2	TGTGCCAGCAGTTCCCCCGGACTAGCCAATGAGCAGTTCTTC	CASSSPGLANEQFF
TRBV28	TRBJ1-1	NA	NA	TGTGCCAGCCCCCCGGGAGGGGACGCTGTGAACACTGAAGCTTTCTTT	CASPPGGDAVNTEAFF
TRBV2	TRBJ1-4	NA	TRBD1	TGTGCCAGCAGACAGGGGGGTGAAAAACTGTTTTTT	CASRQGGEKLFF
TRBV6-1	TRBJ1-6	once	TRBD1	TGTGCCAGCAGTGGGGGCCGGGACAGGTCTAATTCACCCCTCCACTTT	CASSGGRDRSNSPLHF
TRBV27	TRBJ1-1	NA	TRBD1	TGTGCCAGCAGTTTAAGGGGACAGGGGGTGACTGAAGCTTTCTTT	CASSLRGQGVTEAFF
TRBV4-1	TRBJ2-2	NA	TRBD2	TGCGCCAGCAGCCATCCTAGCGGGAGGAACACCGGGGAGCTGTTTTTT	CASSHPSGRNTGELFF
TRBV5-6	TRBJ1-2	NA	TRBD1	TGTGCCAGCAGTCGGACAGGGGCGCTGTATGGCTACCCCTTC	CASSRTGALYGYPF
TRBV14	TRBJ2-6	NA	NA	TGTGCCAGCAGCCATGCGGGCTCTGGGGCCAACGTCCTGACTTTC	CASSHAGSGANVLTF
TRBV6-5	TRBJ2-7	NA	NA	TGTGCCAGCAGTTCGACAGGAAGCCCCTACGAGCAGTACTTC	CASSSTGSPYEQYF
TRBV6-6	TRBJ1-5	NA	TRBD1	TGTGCCAGCAGTACAGGGGGCGGCGGTCAGCCCCAGCATTTT	CASSTGGGGQPQHF
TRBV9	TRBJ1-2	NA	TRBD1	TGTGCCAGCAGCGTAGACAGGGGTAGCGGCTACACCTTC	CASSVDRGSGYTF
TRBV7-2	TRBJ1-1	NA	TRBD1	TGTGCCAGCAGCAATTTAGGGGCCTCCAGGGGGCACACTGAAGCTTTCTTT	CASSNLGASRGHTEAFF
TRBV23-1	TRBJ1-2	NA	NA	TGCGCCAGCAGTCCGGCGGGGGACATCGGAAACACCTTC	CASSPAGDIGNTF
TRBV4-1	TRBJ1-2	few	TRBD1	TGCGCCAGCAGCCCTGAAGCCCGGGACAGGGGATATGGCTACACCTTC	CASSPEARDRGYGYTF
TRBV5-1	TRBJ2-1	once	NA	TGCGCCAGCAGCTTTGTATCTGGTGGCTATGAGCAGTTCTTC	CASSFVSGGYEQFF
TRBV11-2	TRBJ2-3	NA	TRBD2	TGTGCCAGCAGCCCCCTAGCGGGAGGGCCTGTATATACGCAGTATTTT	CASSPLAGGPVYTQYF
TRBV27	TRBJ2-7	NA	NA	TGTGCCAGCAGTCCCGACACCCTCCACGAGCAGTACTTC	CASSPDTLHEQYF
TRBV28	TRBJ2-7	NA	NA	TGTGCCAGCAGCTCCACAGAATTCTTTAGCTCCTACGAGCAGTACTTC	CASSSTEFFSSYEQYF
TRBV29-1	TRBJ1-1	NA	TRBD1	TGCAGCGGGGGGACAGGGGGGGTCACTGAAGCTTTCTTT	CSGGTGGVTEAFF
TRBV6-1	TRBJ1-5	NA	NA	TGTGCCAGCAGTGATCCCCTCACGGGTTATAGCAATCAGCCCCAGCATTTT	CASSDPLTGYSNQPQHF
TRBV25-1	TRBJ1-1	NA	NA	TGTGCCAGCAGTGGACGGGACACTGAAGCTTTCTTT	CASSGRDTEAFF
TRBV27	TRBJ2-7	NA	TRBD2	TGTGCCAGCAGCACAGGTTCTACGGGACTAGCGGGAAGATACGAGCAGTACTTC	CASSTGSTGLAGRYEQYF
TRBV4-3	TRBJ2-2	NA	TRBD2	TGCGCCAGCAGCCAAAACGGTGGTAGCGGGCGGTCGGAGCTGTTTTTT	CASSQNGGSGRSELFF